This TCR beta chain comes out of a study of cytomegalovirus exposure and HLA in healthy donors. CDR1 and CDR2 from the germline V gene are MDHEN and SYDVKM. CDR3 length: 13 amino acids. V lost 2 bases, J lost 6 bases, and 11 bases lay in between. The PCR used 60 Vbeta and 13 Jbeta primers. TCRdb's copy holds only in-frame clones and misses some; the assay was immunoSEQ multiplex PCR. The data show about 210,000 clones, 79% seen once. Study-wide points: On later analysis, the bulk of CMV-associated TCR beta chains appeared to be HLA-restricted. A few of the chains that were CMV-associated were confirmed in vitro to be specific for CMV antigens.

On this clone itself: Antigen unknown.

The TCR sequence derives from a male donor in good health and CMV-seropositive. The sample was PBMCs. The chain uses TRBV28 and TRBJ2-7; the D gene is possibly TRBD1 (6 bases). The CDR3 DNA reads TGTGCCAGCAGTTTAACAGGGTCTAGCGAGCAGTACTTC. This sequence encodes CASSLTGSSEQYF.